One and the same sample provided the 25 T cell receptor beta chains below, sequenced in a study of blood T cell repertoires in COVID-19. Assay: immunoSEQ multiplex PCR; the TCRdb copy retains only in-frame clones and omits some. The sample has around 450,000 clones, about 85% seen once; the top ten hold roughly 0.7%. What was sequenced was PBMCs or T cells enriched from blood (not recorded which). Receptors originate from a young woman who had recovered from COVID-19.

The J gene is TRBJ2-6, the V gene TRBV21-1; the table calls TRBD2, which could not be checked here. TRBV21-1 is a pseudogene. CDR3 length: 18 amino acids. The CDR3 DNA reads TGTGCCAGCAGCATGTGTAAAGGGAGGTACTCTGGGGCCAACGTCCTGACTTTC. Encoded protein: CASSMCKGRYSGANVLTF.

This chain joins TRBV18 and TRBJ1-1; 8 bases are a match to TRBD1. The CDR3 sequence is 15 residues long. V was pared by 4 bases and J by 5 bases, with 9 bases of the junction left unmatched. The germline CDR1 and CDR2 sequences are KGHSH and LQKENI. Written as DNA, the CDR3 is TGTGCCAGCTCACTCACGACAGGGGAAGGGACTGAAGCTTTCTTT. It translates to CASSLTTGEGTEAFF. Full variable domain (rest looked up from reference TRBV18 and TRBJ1-1): NAGVMQNPRHLVRRRGQEARLRCSPMKGHSHVYWYRQLPEEGLKFMVYLQKENIIDESGMPKERFSAEFPKEGPSILRIQQVVRGDSAAYFCASSLTTGEGTEAFFGQGTRLTVV.

The V call is TRBV6-1, the J call TRBJ1-4; D is undetermined. The CDR3 extends over 15 amino acids. CDR1 MNHNS and CDR2 SASEGT come from the germline V gene. V lost 0 bases to trimming and J lost 5 bases, with 10 bases between them. This CDR3 reads CASSEANGVNEKLFF. CDR3 nucleotide sequence: TGTGCCAGCAGTGAAGCGAACGGTGTAAATGAAAAACTGTTTTTT.

DNA for the CDR3: TGTGCCACCAGTACGGGACGGGGGGTTTACACAGATACGCAGTATTTT. Translation gives CATSTGRGVYTDTQYF. This chain uses TRBV24-1 with TRBJ2-3; 7 bases match TRBD2. Trimming removed 6 bases from V and 2 bases from J; junction bases left unmatched: 10. Per germline, CDR1 KGHDR and CDR2 SFDVKD. The length of the CDR3 is 16 residues.

DNA of the CDR3: TGTGCCAGCAGCCCCGGGTCACTGGGAGCCTATGGCTACACCTTC. This gives the protein CASSPGSLGAYGYTF. The chain carries TRBV3-1 (or the pseudogene TRBV3-2) and TRBJ1-2; D unresolved. The CDR3 runs to 15 residues. V lost 4 bases to trimming and J lost 4 bases, with 16 bases between them. The germline V gene encodes CDR1 LGHDT and CDR2 YNNKEL (reference sequence).

The chain is built from TRBV20-1 and TRBJ2-3; no clear D gene. Germline CDR1 and CDR2: DFQATT and SNEGSKA (reference sequence). The CDR3 has 10 amino acids. Trimming shortened V by 7 bases and J by 3 bases, and 5 bases separated the two germline ends. CDR3 protein: CSVSTDTQYF. The CDR3 region has the DNA TGCAGTGTATCGACAGATACGCAGTATTTT.

This sequence joins TRBV20-1 and TRBJ2-7; D perhaps matches TRBD1 (6 bases). From germline, CDR1 is DFQATT and CDR2 SNEGSKA (reference sequence). The V end lost 3 bases, the J end lost 4 bases, and 13 bases lay between the germline ends. The CDR3 runs to 13 residues. The CDR3 protein is CSASLGGTYEQYF. CDR3 in DNA: TGCAGTGCTAGTCTAGGGGGTACGTACGAGCAGTACTTC.

The chain links TRBV24-1 to TRBJ2-3; perhaps TRBD2 as D (6 bases). The CDR3 runs to 15 residues. Trimming removed 5 bases from V and 4 bases from J, with 15 bases in between. Germline CDR1 reads KGHDR; CDR2 reads SFDVKD. CDR3 DNA: TGTGCCACCAGTGCGGGGGAAGGGGAGGCAGATACGCAGTATTTT. Translated, it gives CATSAGEGEADTQYF.

This clone has only a few counts. Other DNA sequences in the sample encode the same CDR3. V gene TRBV29-1 combines with J gene TRBJ2-5; D is unclear. Trimming took 7 bases from V and 2 from J, leaving 5 bases between them. Looked up from germline, CDR1 is SQVTM and CDR2 is ANQGSEA. The length of the CDR3 is 10 residues. DNA of the CDR3: TGCAGCGGCAGACAAGAGACCCAGTACTTC. It codes for CSGRQETQYF.

In DNA form, the CDR3 reads TGCGCCAGCAGCCAGCACCGGGTCCTCCAAGAGACCCAGTACTTC. Amino acid sequence: CASSQHRVLQETQYF. V and J are TRBV4-1 and TRBJ2-5; D is unclear. The CDR3 is 15 residues long. Trimming removed 3 bases at V and 1 base at J, with 12 bases between. CDR1 is MGHRA, CDR2 YSYEKL, per germline.

To note about this clone: Other DNA sequences in the same sample also yield this CDR3. The V gene is TRBV19, the J gene TRBJ1-1; no clear D gene. V was cut by 3 bases and J by 4 bases, with 6 bases left in between. Germline CDR1 reads LNHDA; CDR2 reads SQIVND (reference sequence). There are 12 residues in the CDR3. The CDR3 DNA reads TGTGCCAGTAGTATGGGAGGCACTGAAGCTTTCTTT. It encodes CASSMGGTEAFF. Full variable domain (remainder filled in from reference TRBV19 and TRBJ1-1): DGGITQSPKYLFRKEGQNVTLSCEQNLNHDAMYWYRQDPGQGLRLIYYSQIVNDFQKGDIAEGYSVSREKKESFPLTVTSAQKNPTAFYLCASSMGGTEAFFGQGTRLTVV.

The chain combines TRBV3-1 (or the pseudogene TRBV3-2) with TRBJ1-1, with TRBD1 identical over 8 bases. Germline CDR1 reads LGHDT; CDR2 reads YNNKEL (reference sequence). The V and J ends lost 4 bases and 4 bases, in that order; junction bases with no gene match: 5. CDR3 length equals 14 residues. The chain's CDR3 is CASSPQGASTEAFF. The DNA of the CDR3 is TGTGCCAGCAGCCCGCAGGGGGCCTCCACTGAAGCTTTCTTT.

This clone was observed a handful of times. The chain uses TRBV11-3 and TRBJ2-5, with D unclear. V was clipped by 1 base and J by 3 bases, with 6 bases between them. Germline-derived CDR1 and CDR2 are SGHNT and YENEEA. This CDR3 has 13 residues. CDR3 loop: CASSLGQEETQYF. The CDR3 bases are TGTGCCAGCAGCTTAGGACAAGAAGAGACCCAGTACTTC.

This chain connects TRBV5-1 to TRBJ1-2; tentatively, D is TRBD1 (6 bases). V was clipped by 4 bases and J by 4 bases, with 20 bases between them. The germline V gene encodes CDR1 SGHRS and CDR2 YFSETQ. The CDR3 runs to 16 residues. CDR3 coding DNA: TGCGCCAGCAGCAAAGCCCCCGTAGGGGGAAGCTATGGCTACACCTTC. Translation gives CASSKAPVGGSYGYTF.

This chain connects TRBV5-5 to TRBJ2-4; 10 bases agree with TRBD2. The J segment lost 0 bases and the V segment lost 4 bases, leaving 7 bases of the junction unmatched. The CDR3 is made up of 17 amino acids. The germline V gene encodes CDR1 SGHKS and CDR2 YYEKEE (reference sequence). CDR3 sequence reads: CASSPPLAGGAKNIQYF. In DNA form, the CDR3 reads TGTGCCAGCAGCCCCCCCTTAGCGGGGGGAGCCAAAAACATTCAGTACTTC.

The rearrangement links TRBV7-9 to TRBJ2-7; TRBD2 matches 14 bases. CDR1 and CDR2 (germline): SEHNR, FQNEAQ (reference sequence). CDR3 length equals 15 residues. V was clipped by 5 bases and J by 5 bases; unmatched bases: 5. The CDR3 DNA is TGTGCCAGCAGCCGAGGGACTAGCGGGGGCGACGAGCAGTACTTC. It is translated as CASSRGTSGGDEQYF.

The chain couples TRBV10-3 to TRBJ2-1; 14 nucleotides align to TRBD2. Germline CDR1 reads ENHRY; CDR2 reads SYGVKD. Trimming cost V 8 bases and J 7 bases; bases outside gene matches: 4. This CDR3 has 14 amino acids. CDR3 DNA sequence: TGTGCCATCCGAAGGACTAGCGGGGGGAATGAGCAGTTCTTC. Translated, it gives CAIRRTSGGNEQFF.

The CDR3 spells CASSPQVTSTDTQYF. In nucleotides, the CDR3 is TGCGCCAGCAGCCCTCAGGTAACTAGCACAGATACGCAGTATTTT. The chain recombines TRBV5-1 with TRBJ2-3; D ambiguous. Trimming removed 4 bases at V and 0 bases at J, with 12 bases between. The CDR3 totals 15 residues. Germline V CDR1 and CDR2: SGHRS, YFSETQ.

With respect to this clone: The same CDR3 arises from other DNA sequences in this sample as well. The V gene is TRBV5-1, the J gene TRBJ1-4; TRBD1 aligns across 8 bases. The V gene end was trimmed by 2 bases and the J gene end by 6 bases; junction bases not matched to a gene: 6. This CDR3 is built from 15 residues. CDR1 is SGHRS, CDR2 YFSETQ, per germline. The CDR3 loop reads CASSFGQGRDEKLFF. The CDR3 nucleotides are TGCGCCAGCAGCTTTGGACAGGGTAGGGATGAAAAACTGTTTTTT.

The chain links TRBV2 to TRBJ2-2; 7 nucleotides line up with TRBD2. This CDR3 spans 14 amino acids. The germline gives CDR1 SNHLY, CDR2 FYNNEI. Germline trimming cut 5 bases from V and 1 base from J; bases unmatched to any gene: 1. The CDR3 protein is CASSWEGNTGELFF. CDR3 nucleotides: TGTGCCAGCAGTTGGGAGGGGAACACCGGGGAGCTGTTTTTT.

This clone was observed once. This chain links TRBV28 with TRBJ1-2; 8 bases map to TRBD1. The V gene's germline CDR1 is MDHEN and CDR2 SYDVKM. Trimming removed 6 bases from V and 10 bases from J; junction bases left unmatched: 7. The CDR3 runs to 12 residues. The CDR3 loop reads CASSDTGGVYTF. The CDR3 nucleotides read TGTGCCAGCAGCGATACAGGGGGAGTCTACACCTTC.

This clone has just one count. The chain combines TRBV28 with TRBJ1-2, with a weak D call TRBD1 (5 bases). This CDR3 is built from 13 residues. Per germline, CDR1 MDHEN and CDR2 SYDVKM. V was shortened by 8 bases and J by 6 bases, with 16 bases between the two germline ends. This CDR3 is CASQGLLVHGYTF. CDR3 bases: TGTGCCAGCCAGGGCCTTTTGGTCCATGGCTACACCTTC.

The V gene is TRBV5-6, the J gene TRBJ2-3; perhaps TRBD2 as D (6 bases). This CDR3 is built from 14 residues. CDR1 and CDR2 from the germline V gene are SGHDT and YYEEEE. V lost 4 bases and J lost 5, with 14 bases in between. In DNA form, the CDR3 reads TGTGCCAGCAGCACCCCGGAGGGGTTAGATACGCAGTATTTT. Residues: CASSTPEGLDTQYF. The full variable domain, with the rest looked up from reference TRBV5-6 and TRBJ2-3, is DAGVTQSPTHLIKTRGQQVTLRCSPKSGHDTVSWYQQALGQGPQFIFQYYEEEERQRGNFPDRFSGHQFPNYSSELNVNALLLGDSALYLCASSTPEGLDTQYFGPGTRLTVL.

This rearrangement joins TRBV7-2 to TRBJ1-5, with 9 bases fitting TRBD1. With 1 base clipped from V and 5 bases from J, the junction kept 12 bases outside the gene matches. The CDR3 runs to 18 residues. CDR1 and CDR2 (germline): SGHTA, FQGNSA. The CDR3 protein is CASSLVSVGQGGDQPQHF. In DNA, the CDR3 is TGTGCCAGCAGCTTAGTATCTGTGGGACAGGGAGGGGATCAGCCCCAGCATTTT.

The chain recombines TRBV4-1 with TRBJ1-2, with 8 bases that match TRBD1. This CDR3 has 16 amino acids. Germline V gene lookup returns CDR1 MGHRA and CDR2 YSYEKL. Trimming cost V 0 bases and J 6 bases; bases outside gene matches: 9. The CDR3 region is CASSQEAGGRGHGYTF. CDR3 in DNA: TGCGCCAGCAGCCAAGAGGCGGGCGGCAGGGGGCATGGCTACACCTTC.